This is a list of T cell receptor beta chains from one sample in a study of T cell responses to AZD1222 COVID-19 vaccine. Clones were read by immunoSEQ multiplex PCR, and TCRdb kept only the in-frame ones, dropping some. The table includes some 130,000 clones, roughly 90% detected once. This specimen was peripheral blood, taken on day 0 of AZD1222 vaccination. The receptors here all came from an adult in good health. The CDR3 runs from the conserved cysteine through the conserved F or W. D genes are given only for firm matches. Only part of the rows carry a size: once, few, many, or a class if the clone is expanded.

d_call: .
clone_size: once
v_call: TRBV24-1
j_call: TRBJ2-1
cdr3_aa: CATSSALAGEQFF
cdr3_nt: TGTGCCACCAGTTCCGCGCTAGCTGGTGAGCAGTTCTTC

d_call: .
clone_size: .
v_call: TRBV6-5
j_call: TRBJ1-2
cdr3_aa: CASSRDRNYGYTF
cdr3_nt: TGTGCCAGCAGTCGAGACAGGAACTATGGCTACACCTTC

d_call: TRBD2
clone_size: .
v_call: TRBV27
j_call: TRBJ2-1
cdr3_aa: CASSLRVAGGPSTYNEQFF
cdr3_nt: TGTGCCAGCAGTTTAAGGGTAGCGGGGGGGCCCAGCACCTACAATGAGCAGTTCTTC

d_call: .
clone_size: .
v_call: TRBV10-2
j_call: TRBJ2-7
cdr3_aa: CASTEGGLPGEGQYF
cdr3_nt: TGCGCCAGCACTGAGGGGGGACTTCCCGGAGAGGGGCAGTACTTC

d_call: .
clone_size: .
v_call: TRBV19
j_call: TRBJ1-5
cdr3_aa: CASSMAPYSNQPQHF
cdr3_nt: TGTGCCAGTAGTATGGCACCCTATAGCAATCAGCCCCAGCATTTT

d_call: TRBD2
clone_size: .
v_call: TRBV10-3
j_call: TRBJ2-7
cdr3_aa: CARVTSGGDRYEQYF
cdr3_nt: TGTGCCAGGGTAACTAGCGGAGGAGACAGGTACGAGCAGTACTTC

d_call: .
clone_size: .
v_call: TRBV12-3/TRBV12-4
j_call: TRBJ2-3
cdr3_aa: CASSFQWDTQYF
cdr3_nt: TGTGCCAGCAGTTTCCAGTGGGATACGCAGTATTTT

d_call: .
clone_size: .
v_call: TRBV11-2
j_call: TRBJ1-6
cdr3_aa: CASSEAGAPNSPLHF
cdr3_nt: TGTGCCAGCAGCGAGGCCGGCGCCCCTAATTCACCCCTCCACTTT

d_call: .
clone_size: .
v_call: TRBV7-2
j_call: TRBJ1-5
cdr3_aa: CASSSDSSNQPQHF
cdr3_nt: TGTGCCAGCAGTTCTGACAGTTCCAATCAGCCCCAGCATTTT

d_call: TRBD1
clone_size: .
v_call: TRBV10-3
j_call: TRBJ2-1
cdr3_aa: CAMGQGGNEQFF
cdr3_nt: TGTGCCATGGGACAGGGTGGGAATGAGCAGTTCTTC

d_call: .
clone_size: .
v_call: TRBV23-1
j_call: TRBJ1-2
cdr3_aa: CASSQSKVGYGYTF
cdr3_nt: TGCGCCAGCAGTCAATCTAAGGTGGGCTATGGCTACACCTTC

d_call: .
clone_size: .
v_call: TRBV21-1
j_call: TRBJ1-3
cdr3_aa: CASSGEPKPRTEIYSNSGNTIYF
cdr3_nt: TGTGCCAGCAGCGGAGAACCCAAACCCCGGACAGAGATCTACAGCAACTCTGGAAACACCATATATTTT

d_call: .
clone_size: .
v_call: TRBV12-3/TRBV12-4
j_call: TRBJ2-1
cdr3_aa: CASSFGPSNEQFF
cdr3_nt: TGTGCCAGCAGTTTCGGACCGTCCAATGAGCAGTTCTTC

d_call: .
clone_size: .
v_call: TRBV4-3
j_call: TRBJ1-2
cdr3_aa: CASSKASAGVSGGYTF
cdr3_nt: TGCGCCAGCAGCAAGGCTTCCGCAGGGGTTTCGGGTGGCTACACCTTC

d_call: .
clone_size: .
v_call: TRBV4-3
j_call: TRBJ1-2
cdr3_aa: CASSQGRTDRENTF
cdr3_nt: TGCGCCAGCAGCCAAGGAAGAACAGACCGCGAGAACACCTTC

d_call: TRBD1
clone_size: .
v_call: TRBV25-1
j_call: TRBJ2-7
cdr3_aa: CASSVQGAYEQYF
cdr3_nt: TGTGCCAGCAGTGTCCAGGGGGCTTACGAGCAGTACTTC

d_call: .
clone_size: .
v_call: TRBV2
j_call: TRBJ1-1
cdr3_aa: CASSPDSLRAFF
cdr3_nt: TGTGCCAGCAGTCCGGACTCCCTCAGGGCTTTCTTT

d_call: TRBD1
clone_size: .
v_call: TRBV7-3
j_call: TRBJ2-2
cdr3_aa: CASSYDRVANAGELFF
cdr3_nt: TGTGCCAGCAGCTACGACAGGGTGGCGAACGCCGGGGAGCTGTTTTTT

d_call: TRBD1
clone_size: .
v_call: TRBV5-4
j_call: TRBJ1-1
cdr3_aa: CASSFWEGATEAFF
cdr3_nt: TGTGCCAGCAGCTTTTGGGAGGGGGCGACTGAAGCTTTCTTT

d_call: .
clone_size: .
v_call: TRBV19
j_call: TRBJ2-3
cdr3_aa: CASRGRVSTDTQYF
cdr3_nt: TGTGCCAGTAGGGGACGGGTCAGCACAGATACGCAGTATTTT

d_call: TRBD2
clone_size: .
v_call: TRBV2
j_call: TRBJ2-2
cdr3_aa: CATHVGGGYSTGELFF
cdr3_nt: TGTGCCACCCATGTGGGCGGGGGTTATAGCACCGGGGAGCTGTTTTTT

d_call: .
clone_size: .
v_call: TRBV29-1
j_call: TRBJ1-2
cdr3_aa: CSVVQIYGYTF
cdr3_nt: TGCAGCGTTGTACAGATCTATGGCTACACCTTC

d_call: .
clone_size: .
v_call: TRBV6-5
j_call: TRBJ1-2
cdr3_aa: CASRGLHGYTF
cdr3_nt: TGTGCCAGCAGAGGGCTTCATGGCTACACCTTC

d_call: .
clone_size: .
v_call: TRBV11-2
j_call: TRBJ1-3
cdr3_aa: CASSRTETEGNTIYF
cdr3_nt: TGTGCCAGCAGCCGGACCGAGACGGAGGGAAACACCATATATTTT

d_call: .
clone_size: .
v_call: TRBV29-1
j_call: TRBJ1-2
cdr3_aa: CSVVRIGGYTF
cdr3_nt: TGCAGCGTTGTCAGGATCGGTGGCTACACCTTC

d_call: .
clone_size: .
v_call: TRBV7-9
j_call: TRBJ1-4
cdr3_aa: CASSPKGATNEKLFF
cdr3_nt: TGTGCCAGCAGCCCTAAGGGAGCAACTAATGAAAAACTGTTTTTT

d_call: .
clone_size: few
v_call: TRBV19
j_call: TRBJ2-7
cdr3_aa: CASSRFSGVYEQYF
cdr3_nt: TGTGCCAGTAGTCGTTTTAGTGGAGTCTACGAGCAGTACTTC

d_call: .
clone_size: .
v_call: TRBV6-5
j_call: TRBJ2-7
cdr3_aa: CASSYSSREGYEQYF
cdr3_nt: TGTGCCAGCAGTTACTCTTCCAGAGAAGGCTACGAGCAGTACTTC

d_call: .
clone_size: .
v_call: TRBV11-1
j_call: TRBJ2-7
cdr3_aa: CASSHYQDRTYEQYF
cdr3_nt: TGTGCCAGCAGCCATTATCAGGACCGAACCTACGAGCAGTACTTC

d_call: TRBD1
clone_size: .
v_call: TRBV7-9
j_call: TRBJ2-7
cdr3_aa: CASSKGGFVPYEQYF
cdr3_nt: TGTGCCAGCAGCAAAGGGGGCTTTGTCCCCTACGAGCAGTACTTC

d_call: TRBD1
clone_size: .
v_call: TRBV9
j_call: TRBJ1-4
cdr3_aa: CASSVSGTGVEKLFF
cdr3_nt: TGTGCCAGCAGCGTTTCGGGGACAGGGGTGGAAAAACTGTTTTTT

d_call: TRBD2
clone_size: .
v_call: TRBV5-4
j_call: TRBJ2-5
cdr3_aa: CASSPSGGGQETQYF
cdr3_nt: TGTGCCAGCAGCCCCTCCGGCGGGGGCCAAGAGACCCAGTACTTC

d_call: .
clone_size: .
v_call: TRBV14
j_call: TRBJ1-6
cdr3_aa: CASSPDTVTPLHF
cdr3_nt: TGTGCCAGCAGCCCCGATACGGTTACACCCCTCCACTTT

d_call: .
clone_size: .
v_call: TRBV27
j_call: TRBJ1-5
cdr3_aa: CASSLSIGGNQPQHF
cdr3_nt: TGTGCCAGCAGTTTATCGATCGGGGGCAATCAGCCCCAGCATTTT